The 9 T cell receptor beta chains presented below share a single source sample, sequenced in a study of shared clonotypes between healthy human individuals. Profiling relied on immunoSEQ multiplex PCR, and the TCRdb table lists in-frame clones only, not all of them. Among about 2.1 million clones listed, roughly 91% were seen once. It was CD45RO-negative cells, positively selected for CCR7, that made up naive CD8 cells, with terminally differentiated effector memory CD45RA+ cells excluded. Sequencing input: naive CD8+ T cells from PBMCs. The source of these receptors is a man between 18 and 29 years old in good health. Some clones in this sample may be carry-over from other donors' samples.

The V gene is TRBV28, the J gene TRBJ2-6; D call uncertain. V was trimmed by 2 bases and J by 0 bases, leaving 5 bases between them. The CDR3 runs to 15 residues. The germline V gene encodes CDR1 MDHEN and CDR2 SYDVKM. CDR3 amino acids: CASSLANSGANVLTF. The CDR3 nucleotides read TGTGCCAGCAGTTTAGCGAACTCTGGGGCCAACGTCCTGACTTTC.

The DNA of the CDR3 is TGTGCCAGCAACAGGGACAGGGCTGAAGCTTTCTTT. Its protein is CASNRDRAEAFF. The chain couples TRBV28 to TRBJ1-1; TRBD1 matches 9 bases. Germline V gives CDR1 MDHEN, CDR2 SYDVKM. This CDR3 contains 12 residues. Trimming cost V 7 bases and J 6 bases; bases outside gene matches: 3.

The V call is TRBV5-1, the J call TRBJ2-1; unclear D gene. From germline, CDR1 is SGHRS and CDR2 YFSETQ. The ends were cut back, 4 bases at V and 1 base at J, with 12 bases in the middle. This CDR3 is built from 15 residues. CDR3 region: CASSLVLGSYNEQFF. The CDR3 nucleotides read TGCGCCAGCAGCCTGGTGCTGGGATCCTACAATGAGCAGTTCTTC. The full variable domain, rest sourced from reference TRBV5-1 and TRBJ2-1, is KAGVTQTPRYLIKTRGQQVTLSCSPISGHRSVSWYQQTPGQGLQFLFEYFSETQRNKGNFPGRFSGRQFSNSRSEMNVSTLELGDSALYLCASSLVLGSYNEQFFGPGTRLTVL.

The chain has TRBV14 and TRBJ1-2, with a weak D call TRBD1 (5 bases). The CDR3 loop spans 15 amino acids. Between the trimmed V and J ends, which lost 4 bases and 7 bases, there was a span of 19 bases. The germline V gene encodes CDR1 SGHDN and CDR2 FVKESK. The CDR3 region has the DNA TGTGCCAGCAGCCCCCTTCGGATAGGGGAGAGTGGCTACACCTTC. Translating it yields CASSPLRIGESGYTF.

V and J are TRBV28 and TRBJ1-5; D gene unclear. V was trimmed by 5 bases and J by 1 base, leaving 15 bases between them. The CDR3 sequence is 16 residues long. In germline, CDR1 is MDHEN, CDR2 SYDVKM. CDR3 sequence: CASSPPERISNQPQHF. DNA of the CDR3: TGTGCCAGCAGTCCCCCTGAAAGGATCAGCAATCAGCCCCAGCATTTT. Together with reference TRBV28 and TRBJ1-5, the CDR3 gives the full variable domain: DVKVTQSSRYLVKRTGEKVFLECVQDMDHENMFWYRQDPGLGLRLIYFSYDVKMKEKGDIPEGYSVSREKKERFSLILESASTNQTSMYLCASSPPERISNQPQHFGDGTRLSIL.

V and J are TRBV7-3 and TRBJ1-3; D is perhaps TRBD1 (5 bases). The germline V gene has CDR1 SGHTA and CDR2 FQGTGA. The CDR3 runs 15 residues. V shed 2 bases and J shed 0 bases, with 8 bases lying between them. The CDR3 region has the DNA TGTGCCAGCAGCTTACTGGGGGGCTCTGGAAACACCATATATTTT. This gives the protein CASSLLGGSGNTIYF. Using reference TRBV7-3 and TRBJ1-3 for the parts outside the CDR3, the full variable domain is GAGVSQTPSNKVTEKGKYVELRCDPISGHTALYWYRQSLGQGPEFLIYFQGTGAADDSGLPNDRFFAVRPEGSVSTLKIQRTERGDSAVYLCASSLLGGSGNTIYFGEGSWLTVV.

Remarks on this clone: Additional DNA sequences in this sample encode the identical CDR3. This chain joins TRBV5-6 and TRBJ2-7; D gene unclear. The V gene lost 0 bases and the J gene lost 2 bases, with 9 bases spanning the gap. CDR1 SGHDT and CDR2 YYEEEE come from the germline V gene. CDR3 length: 14 amino acids. CDR3 bases: TGTGCCAGCAGCTTGGGTAGATCGACCTACGAGCAGTACTTC. Translating gives CASSLGRSTYEQYF.

V gene TRBV4-1 combines with J gene TRBJ2-1; 10 bases are shared with TRBD2. This CDR3 comprises 16 residues. Looked up from germline, CDR1 is MGHRA and CDR2 is YSYEKL. Trimming cost V 2 bases and J 3 bases; bases outside gene matches: 4. The CDR3 coding sequence is TGCGCCAGCAGCCAACCACTAGCGGGATTCTACAATGAGCAGTTCTTC. Its protein is CASSQPLAGFYNEQFF.

This clone was detected once. This rearrangement joins TRBV28 to TRBJ2-1, with 7 bases matching TRBD2. After removal of 6 bases from V and 6 bases from J, the junction contained 23 bases not matched to a gene. The CDR3 spans 19 residues. Germline V gene sequence: CDR1 MDHEN, CDR2 SYDVKM. CDR3 protein: CASSPVSRLSTGGLNEQFF. CDR3 bases: TGTGCCAGCAGCCCCGTCTCCCGCCTCTCAACGGGAGGCCTCAATGAGCAGTTCTTC. The full variable domain, completed using reference TRBV28 and TRBJ2-1, is DVKVTQSSRYLVKRTGEKVFLECVQDMDHENMFWYRQDPGLGLRLIYFSYDVKMKEKGDIPEGYSVSREKKERFSLILESASTNQTSMYLCASSPVSRLSTGGLNEQFFGPGTRLTVL.